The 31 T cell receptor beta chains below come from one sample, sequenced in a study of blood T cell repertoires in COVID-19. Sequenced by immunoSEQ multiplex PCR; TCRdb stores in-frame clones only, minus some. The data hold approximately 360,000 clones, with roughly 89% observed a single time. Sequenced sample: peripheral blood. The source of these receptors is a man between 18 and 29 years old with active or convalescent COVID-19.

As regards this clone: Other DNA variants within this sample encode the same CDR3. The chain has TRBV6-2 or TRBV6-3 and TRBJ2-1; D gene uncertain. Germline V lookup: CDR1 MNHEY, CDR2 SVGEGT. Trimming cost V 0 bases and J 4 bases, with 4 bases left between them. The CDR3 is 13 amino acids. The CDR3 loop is CASSYSRYNEQFF. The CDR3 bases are TGTGCCAGCAGTTACTCCCGTTACAATGAGCAGTTCTTC.

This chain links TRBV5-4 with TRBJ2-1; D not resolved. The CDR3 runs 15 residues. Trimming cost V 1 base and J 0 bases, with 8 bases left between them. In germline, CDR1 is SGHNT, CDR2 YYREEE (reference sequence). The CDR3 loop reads CASSLSMSSYNEQFF. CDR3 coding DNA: TGTGCCAGCAGCTTGAGTATGAGCTCCTACAATGAGCAGTTCTTC.

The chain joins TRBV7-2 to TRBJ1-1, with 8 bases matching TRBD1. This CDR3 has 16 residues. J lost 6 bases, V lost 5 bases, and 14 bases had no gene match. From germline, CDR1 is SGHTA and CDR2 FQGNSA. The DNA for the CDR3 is TGTGCCAGCAGCCTAGTGGTAGGCAGGGGGCTTGCTGAAGCTTTCTTT. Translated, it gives CASSLVVGRGLAEAFF.

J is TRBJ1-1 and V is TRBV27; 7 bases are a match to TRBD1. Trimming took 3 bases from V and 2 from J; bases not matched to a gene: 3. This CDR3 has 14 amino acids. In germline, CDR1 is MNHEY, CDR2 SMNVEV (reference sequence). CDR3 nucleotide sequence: TGTGCCAGCAGTTTGACAGGGACCAACACTGAAGCTTTCTTT. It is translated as CASSLTGTNTEAFF.

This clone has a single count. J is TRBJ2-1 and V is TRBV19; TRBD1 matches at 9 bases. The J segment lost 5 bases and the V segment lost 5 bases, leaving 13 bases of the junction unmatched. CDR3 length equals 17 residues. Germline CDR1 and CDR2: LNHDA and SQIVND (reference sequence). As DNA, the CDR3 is TGTGCCAGTAGTGTCTTCCCCGGACAGGGGAGACACAATGAGCAGTTCTTC. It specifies CASSVFPGQGRHNEQFF.

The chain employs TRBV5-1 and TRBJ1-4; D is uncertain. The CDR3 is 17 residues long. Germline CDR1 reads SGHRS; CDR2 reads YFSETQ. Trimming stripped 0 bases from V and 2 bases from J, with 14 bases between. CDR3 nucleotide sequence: TGCGCCAGCAGCTTGGCTGCAGGCGGGTTTACTAATGAAAAACTGTTTTTT. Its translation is CASSLAAGGFTNEKLFF.

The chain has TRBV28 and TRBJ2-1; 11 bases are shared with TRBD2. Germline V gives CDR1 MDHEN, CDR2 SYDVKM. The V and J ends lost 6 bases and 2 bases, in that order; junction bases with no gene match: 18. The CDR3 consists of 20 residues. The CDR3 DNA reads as TGTGCCAGCAGCCCCGGAGGGGGGCTAGCGGGGGGCCGGACCTACAATGAGCAGTTCTTC. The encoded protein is CASSPGGGLAGGRTYNEQFF.

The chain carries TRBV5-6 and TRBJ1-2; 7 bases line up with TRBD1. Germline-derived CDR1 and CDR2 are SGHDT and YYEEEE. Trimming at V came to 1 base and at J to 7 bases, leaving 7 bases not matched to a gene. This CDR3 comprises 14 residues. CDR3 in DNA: TGTGCCAGCAGCTTGAATGACAGGGCGGCTGGCTACACCTTC. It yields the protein CASSLNDRAAGYTF.

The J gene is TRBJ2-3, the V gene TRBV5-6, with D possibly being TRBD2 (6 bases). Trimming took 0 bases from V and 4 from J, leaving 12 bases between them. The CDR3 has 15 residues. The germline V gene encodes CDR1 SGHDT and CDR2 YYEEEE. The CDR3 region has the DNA TGTGCCAGCAGCTTGGCCCCGACTAGTTCAGATACGCAGTATTTT. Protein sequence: CASSLAPTSSDTQYF.

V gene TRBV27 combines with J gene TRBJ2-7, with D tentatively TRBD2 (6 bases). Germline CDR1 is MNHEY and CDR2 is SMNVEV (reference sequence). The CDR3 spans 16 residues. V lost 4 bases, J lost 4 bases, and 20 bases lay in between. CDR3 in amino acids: CASSYTMGGRGYEQYF. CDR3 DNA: TGTGCCAGCAGTTATACCATGGGGGGTCGGGGATACGAGCAGTACTTC.

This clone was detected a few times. The CDR3 protein is CASSLAPKQGWAEAFF. The CDR3 region has the DNA TGTGCCAGCAGTTTAGCCCCCAAACAGGGTTGGGCTGAAGCTTTCTTT. V and J are TRBV27 and TRBJ1-1; the D gene is possibly TRBD1 (6 bases). The V end was cut by 2 bases, the J end by 6 bases, with 19 bases between. Germline lookup yields CDR1 MNHEY and CDR2 SMNVEV (reference sequence). This CDR3 is 16 amino acids long.

CDR3 region: CASSRGQGRMGYGYTF. DNA of the CDR3: TGCGCCAGCAGCCGGGGACAGGGGCGCATGGGATATGGCTACACCTTC. This chain uses TRBV4-1 with TRBJ1-2; 10 bases fit TRBD1. Germline loops: CDR1 MGHRA, CDR2 YSYEKL. CDR3 length equals 16 residues. Trimming cost V 4 bases and J 5 bases; bases outside gene matches: 10.

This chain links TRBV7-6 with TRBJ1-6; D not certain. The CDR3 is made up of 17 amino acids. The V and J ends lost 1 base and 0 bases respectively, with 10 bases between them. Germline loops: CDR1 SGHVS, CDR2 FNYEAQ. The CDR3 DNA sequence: TGTGCCAGCAGCTTAGGTCGCTGGAGCTCCTATAATTCACCCCTCCACTTT. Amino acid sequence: CASSLGRWSSYNSPLHF.

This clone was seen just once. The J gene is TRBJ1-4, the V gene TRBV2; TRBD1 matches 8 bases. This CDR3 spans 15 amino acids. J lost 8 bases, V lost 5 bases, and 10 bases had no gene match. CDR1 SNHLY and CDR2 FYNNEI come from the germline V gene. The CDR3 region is CASSKAGTGNEKLFF. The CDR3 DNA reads TGTGCCAGCAGTAAGGCCGGGACAGGTAACGAAAAACTGTTTTTT.

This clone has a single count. The CDR3 region has the DNA TGTGCCAGCTATTTGTCGACGGGCTACAATGAGCAGTTCTTC. Protein product: CASYLSTGYNEQFF. This sequence joins TRBV18 and TRBJ2-1; no clear D gene. Per germline, CDR1 KGHSH and CDR2 LQKENI. This CDR3 is 14 amino acids long. Trimming left V 7 bases short and J 3 bases short, with 13 bases between.

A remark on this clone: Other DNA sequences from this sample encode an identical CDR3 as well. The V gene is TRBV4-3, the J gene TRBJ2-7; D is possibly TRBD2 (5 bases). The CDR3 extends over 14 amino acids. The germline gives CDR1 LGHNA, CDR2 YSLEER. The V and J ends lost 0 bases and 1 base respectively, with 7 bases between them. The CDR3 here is CASSQDRGSYEQYF. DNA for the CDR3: TGCGCCAGCAGCCAAGATCGGGGATCCTACGAGCAGTACTTC.

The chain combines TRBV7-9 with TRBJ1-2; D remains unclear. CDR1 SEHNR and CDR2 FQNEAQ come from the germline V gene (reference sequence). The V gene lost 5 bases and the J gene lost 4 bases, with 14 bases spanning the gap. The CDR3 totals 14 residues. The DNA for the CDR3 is TGTGCCAGCAGCCGAACGGTGGAGTCCTATGGCTACACCTTC. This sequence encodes CASSRTVESYGYTF.

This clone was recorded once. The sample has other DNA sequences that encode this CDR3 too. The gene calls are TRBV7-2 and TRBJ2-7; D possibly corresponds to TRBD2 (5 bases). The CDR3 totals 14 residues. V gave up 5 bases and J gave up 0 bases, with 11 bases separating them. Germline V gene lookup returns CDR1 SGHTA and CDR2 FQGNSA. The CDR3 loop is CASSPSRDSYEQYF. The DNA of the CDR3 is TGTGCCAGCAGCCCCAGCCGGGACTCCTACGAGCAGTACTTC.

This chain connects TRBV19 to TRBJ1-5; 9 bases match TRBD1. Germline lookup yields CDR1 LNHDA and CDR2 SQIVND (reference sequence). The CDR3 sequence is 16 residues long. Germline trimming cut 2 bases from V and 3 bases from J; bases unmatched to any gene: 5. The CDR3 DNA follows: TGTGCCAGTAGTATATCCCACAGGGGGCTCAATCAGCCCCAGCATTTT. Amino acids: CASSISHRGLNQPQHF.

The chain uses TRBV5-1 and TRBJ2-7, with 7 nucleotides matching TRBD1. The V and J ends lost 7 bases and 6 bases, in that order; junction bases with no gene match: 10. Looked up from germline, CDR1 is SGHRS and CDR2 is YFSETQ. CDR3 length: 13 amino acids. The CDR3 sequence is CASGKTGIGEQYF. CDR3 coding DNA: TGCGCCAGCGGAAAGACAGGGATAGGCGAGCAGTACTTC.

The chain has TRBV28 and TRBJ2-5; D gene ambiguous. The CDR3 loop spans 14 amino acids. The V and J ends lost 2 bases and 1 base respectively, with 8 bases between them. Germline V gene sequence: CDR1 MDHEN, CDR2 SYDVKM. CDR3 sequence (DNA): TGTGCCAGCAGTTTAATAGAGGCCCAAGAGACCCAGTACTTC. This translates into CASSLIEAQETQYF.

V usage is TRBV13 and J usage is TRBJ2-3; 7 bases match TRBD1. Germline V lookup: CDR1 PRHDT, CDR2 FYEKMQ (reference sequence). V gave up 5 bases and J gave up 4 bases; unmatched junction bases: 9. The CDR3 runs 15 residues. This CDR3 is CASSTTGARADTQYF. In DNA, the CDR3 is TGTGCCAGCAGCACCACAGGGGCGCGGGCAGATACGCAGTATTTT.

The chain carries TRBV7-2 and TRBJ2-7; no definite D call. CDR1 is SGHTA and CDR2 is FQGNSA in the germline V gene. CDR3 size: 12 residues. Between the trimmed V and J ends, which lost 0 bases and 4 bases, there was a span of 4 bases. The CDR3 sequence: CASSLAQYEQYF. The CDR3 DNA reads TGTGCCAGCAGCTTAGCGCAGTACGAGCAGTACTTC.

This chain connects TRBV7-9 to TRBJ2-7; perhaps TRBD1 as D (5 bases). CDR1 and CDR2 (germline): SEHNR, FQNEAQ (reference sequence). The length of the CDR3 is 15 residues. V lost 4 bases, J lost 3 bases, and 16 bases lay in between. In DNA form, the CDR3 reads TGTGCCAGCAGCTCCCCAGCTGCAGGGAACTACGAGCAGTACTTC. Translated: CASSSPAAGNYEQYF.

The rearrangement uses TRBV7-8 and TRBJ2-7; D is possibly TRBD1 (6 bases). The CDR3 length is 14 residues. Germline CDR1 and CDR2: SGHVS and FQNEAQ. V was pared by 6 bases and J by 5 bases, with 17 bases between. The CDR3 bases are TGTGCCAGCAGTCTAATCGGACAGCTCCACGAGCAGTACTTC. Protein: CASSLIGQLHEQYF.

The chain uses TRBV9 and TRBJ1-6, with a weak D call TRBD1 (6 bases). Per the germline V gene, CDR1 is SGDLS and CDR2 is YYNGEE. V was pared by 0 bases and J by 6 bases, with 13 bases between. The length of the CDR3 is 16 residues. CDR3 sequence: CASSVGSGQTNSPLHF. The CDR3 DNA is TGTGCCAGCAGCGTAGGTTCAGGACAGACTAATTCACCCCTCCACTTT.

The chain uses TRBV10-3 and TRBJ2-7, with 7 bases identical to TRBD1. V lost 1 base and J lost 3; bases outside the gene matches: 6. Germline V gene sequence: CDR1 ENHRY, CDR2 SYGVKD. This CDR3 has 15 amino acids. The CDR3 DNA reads TGTGCCATCAGTGAGTTGACAGGGTTCGACTACGAGCAGTACTTC. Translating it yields CAISELTGFDYEQYF.

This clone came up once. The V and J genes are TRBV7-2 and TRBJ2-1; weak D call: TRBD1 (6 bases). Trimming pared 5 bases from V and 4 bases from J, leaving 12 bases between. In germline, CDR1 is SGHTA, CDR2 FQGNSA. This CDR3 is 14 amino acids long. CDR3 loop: CASSPTGGYNEQFF. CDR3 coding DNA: TGTGCCAGCAGCCCGACAGGTGGATACAATGAGCAGTTCTTC.

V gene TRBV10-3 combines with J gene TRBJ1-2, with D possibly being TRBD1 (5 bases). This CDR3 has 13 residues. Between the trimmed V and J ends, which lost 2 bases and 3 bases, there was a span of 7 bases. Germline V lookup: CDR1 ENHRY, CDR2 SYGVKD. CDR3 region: CAISERGDYGYTF. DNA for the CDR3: TGTGCCATCAGTGAGCGGGGGGACTATGGCTACACCTTC.

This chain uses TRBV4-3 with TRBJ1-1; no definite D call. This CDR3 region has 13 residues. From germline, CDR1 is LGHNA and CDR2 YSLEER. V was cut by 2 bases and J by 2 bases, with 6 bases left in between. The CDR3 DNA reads TGCGCCAGCAGCCAACACAGAAACACTGAAGCTTTCTTT. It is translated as CASSQHRNTEAFF.

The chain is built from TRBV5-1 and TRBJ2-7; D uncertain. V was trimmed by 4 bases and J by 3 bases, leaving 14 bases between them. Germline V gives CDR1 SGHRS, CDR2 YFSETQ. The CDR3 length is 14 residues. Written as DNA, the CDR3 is TGCGCCAGCAGCCCCGAAGCACACTACTACGAGCAGTACTTC. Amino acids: CASSPEAHYYEQYF. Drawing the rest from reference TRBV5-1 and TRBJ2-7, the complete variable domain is KAGVTQTPRYLIKTRGQQVTLSCSPISGHRSVSWYQQTPGQGLQFLFEYFSETQRNKGNFPGRFSGRQFSNSRSEMNVSTLELGDSALYLCASSPEAHYYEQYFGPGTRLTVT.